This TCR beta chain comes out of a study of shared clonotypes between healthy human individuals. At the level of the study: Three plates were used per donor for CD4 naive, three for CD4 memory, two for CD8 naive and one for CD8 memory.

CDR3 length: 14 amino acids. Germline V CDR1 and CDR2: KGHSH, LQKENI. Trimming left V 2 bases short and J 4 bases short, with 9 bases between. In the original analysis: In the immunoSEQ data, sequences were junction-only and lacked quality scores, so filtering differed. Libraries were prepared by immunoSEQ multiplex PCR; TCRdb keeps only in-frame clonotypes and omits some of them. V and J calls and clone size follow that table, whereas D and trimming were derived from the DNA. Among 400,000 to 600,000 clones, about 96% were seen once, and the ten largest hold approximately 0.06%. The specimen was naive CD4+ T cells sorted from blood. The subset denotes: CD45RA+ positively selected. The chain is built from TRBV18 and TRBJ2-1; no firm D call. The sequence came from a woman aged 30 to 39 in good health. This chain's CDR3 is CASSPAGGYNEQFF. CDR3 nucleotide sequence: TGTGCCAGCTCACCAGCCGGCGGTTACAATGAGCAGTTCTTC.